This T cell receptor (beta chain) was retrieved from a study of shared clonotypes between healthy human individuals. Germline assignment: CDR1 MDHEN and CDR2 SYDVKM. The length of the CDR3 is 13 residues. The ends were cut back, 2 bases at V and 5 bases at J, with 10 bases in the middle. Sequencing was performed with immunoSEQ multiplex PCR; in TCRdb, only in-frame clones are kept and a portion is missing. The top ten clones hold 1.5% to 2% of a sample with millions of clones, just over 90% of them seen once. CD8 cells classed as naive were CD45RO-negative and positively selected for CCR7, excluding terminally differentiated effector memory CD45RA+ cells.

This chain joins TRBV28 and TRBJ2-7; D not resolved. Sequencing used naive CD8+ T cells from PBMCs. This TCR was sampled from a young man in good health. Some clones in this sample may be carry-over from other donors' samples. Here the CDR3 DNA reads TGTGCCAGCAGTTTAGGGCTAATAAACGAGCAGTACTTC. The encoded protein is CASSLGLINEQYF.